These T cell receptor beta chains were read from a single sample in a study of shared T cell receptors in the human thymus. Generated by immunoSEQ multiplex PCR, the TCRdb table keeps only in-frame clones and is missing some. Of hundreds of thousands of clones in the sample, approximately 85% are singletons; the top ten hold roughly 0.01%. The sample also formed part of further work on human thymus T cells.

What was sequenced was thymocytes. Receptors originate from a girl under three years old with a congenital heart defect. The CDR3 runs from the conserved cysteine through the conserved F or W. Each record gives: CDR3 protein, V gene, J gene.

CSVVPRGGEQYF	TRBV29-1	TRBJ2-7
CASSQDGLIRGLPNEKLFF	TRBV14	TRBJ1-4
CASSDEGQGLSQPQHF	TRBV6-4	TRBJ1-5
CASSERGQYEQYF	TRBV10-1	TRBJ2-7
CASSPKRSVWSYGYTF	TRBV4-3	TRBJ1-2
CATSPRTEEIYGYTF	TRBV15	TRBJ1-2
CASSPTGGITGELFF	TRBV7-3	TRBJ2-2
CASSVEGQGEGKTEAFF	TRBV9	TRBJ1-1
CASSLVGGSNYGYTF	TRBV7-9	TRBJ1-2
CATSRDSGQGESYEQYF	TRBV15	TRBJ2-7
CASSHPDSSTDTQYF	TRBV6-6	TRBJ2-3
CASSALAGGPHEQYF	TRBV6-1	TRBJ2-7
CASSDTQGAAFF	TRBV25-1	TRBJ1-1
CATSREGSQGAPPTSSYNEQFF	TRBV15	TRBJ2-1
CASSEVSTGSANNEQFF	TRBV2	TRBJ2-1
CASSYRRLEGPTHTDTQYF	TRBV7-2	TRBJ2-3
CASSLEEAEVPNQPQHF	TRBV7-2	TRBJ1-5
CASSESSQGEAEAFF	TRBV10-2	TRBJ1-1
CASSPRHRGRMNTEAFF	TRBV7-9	TRBJ1-1
CSVVPGQGFGEQYF	TRBV29-1	TRBJ2-7
CASSYNRCWGYTF	TRBV5-1	TRBJ1-2
CSVERERGRYNEQFF	TRBV29-1	TRBJ2-1
CASSLWTVNTEAFF	TRBV5-1	TRBJ1-1
CASSLDRVGYEQYF	TRBV11-2	TRBJ2-7
CASSVGGRVGTEAFF	TRBV9	TRBJ1-1
CASSARGLNTEAFF	TRBV9	TRBJ1-1
CASSLHLQGPIGENTEAFF	TRBV18	TRBJ1-1
CASSQSEGRPSGNTIYF	TRBV14	TRBJ1-3
CASSYPRQAVNYGYTF	TRBV6-6	TRBJ1-2
CASSVHRGYQPQHF	TRBV2	TRBJ1-5
CASSASGAPPNTQYF	TRBV9	TRBJ2-3
CASSPSRDDRPNLPYGYTF	TRBV7-9	TRBJ1-2
CASKGVKTGWSNQPQHF	TRBV6-4	TRBJ1-5
CASSQVAGDNEQFF	TRBV14	TRBJ2-1
CASSQGVPGTGNSPLHF	TRBV23-1	TRBJ1-6
CASGRNDSYYGYTF	TRBV12-5	TRBJ1-2
CASSFAALNTEAFF	TRBV6-5	TRBJ1-1
CASSHNRLGGAFNEQFF	TRBV4-1	TRBJ2-1
CASSPGLAGGCNTQYF	TRBV7-2	TRBJ2-3
CASSLSGIGLEQYF	TRBV7-2	TRBJ2-7
CASSLLGGGNTGELFF	TRBV7-3	TRBJ2-2
CAISEWGTTQHMNTEAFF	TRBV10-3	TRBJ1-1
CASRGRDSQSYEQYF	TRBV28	TRBJ2-7
CASSSFWDRVTLVGNTIYF	TRBV5-6	TRBJ1-3
CASSATGTGEDEAFF	TRBV9	TRBJ1-1
CASSPHRGAEAFF	TRBV6-5	TRBJ1-1
CAIRGDRENQPQHF	TRBV10-3	TRBJ1-5
CASSQVRGPHEKLFF	TRBV4-3	TRBJ1-4
CASSLPPGGGKLFF	TRBV28	TRBJ1-4
CASSPEVADTEAFF	TRBV28	TRBJ1-1
CASSATGSGSYEQYF	TRBV2	TRBJ2-7
CASSEGRVVGNQPQHF	TRBV6-1	TRBJ1-5